Included here is one T cell receptor (beta chain) sequence, with context. This clonotype was picked up a small number of times. This clone's antigen is unknown. No much larger clonotype is one base removed from it; base qualities were not supplied. These data are taken from a study of healthy donors' naive CD4 and CD8 T cells (dated by TCRdb to 2013 to 2016). Study-level background: Donors were chosen to span three age groups (20-25, 40-50 and 60-70 years, several each), with mean age roughly 46 and half female. For TCR alpha, a new primer set covering all functional IMGT alpha gene variants was designed, and the rest of the protocol matched the beta-chain workflow. The donors were HLA-typed by sequencing at HLA-A, -B, -C, -DRB1, -DQB1 and -DPB1, using the SBTexcellerator protocol, an ABI3130xl analyzer and SBTengine software. The study sequenced rearranged TCR alpha and beta chains from naive CD4+ and CD8+ T cells to test how TCR variation relates to lineage commitment. Peripheral blood mononuclear cells were obtained from approximately 17 unrelated, healthy individuals.

TCRdb shows the sequencer as 454 GS FLX Titanium. TCR libraries were built from around 450 ng of total RNA with a previously published linear amplification protocol. The sequencing itself ran on the Roche/454 Genome Sequencer using Titanium chemistry. On the study's bioinformatics: From about five of the healthy donors, a total of under 90,000 rearranged TCR alpha transcripts were sequenced. Unique TCR clonotypes were defined by the CDR3 junction under IMGT nomenclature, and duplicate transcripts were removed. In R 2.13.0, logistic regression modeled CD4 versus CD8 status on V and J genes, adjusting for donor effects, with Bonferroni correction for multiple testing. TCRdb applied fastp at Q25 and MiXCR to the public reads, then kept only in-frame beta chains. Rows with one shared CDR3 protein collapse into an entry with the most common genes and DNA. None of the V and J calls come from the authors' own analysis; TCRdb made them. The sample has approximately 180,000 distinct CDR3 sequences on record, 65% to 75% of them singletons. The ten most abundant clones make up roughly 2.3% of the sample.

Cells with a CD4+CD8-CD45RO-CD45RA+ profile were isolated by FACS and defined as naive CD4+ T cells, and those with a CD8+CD4-CD45RA+CD27bright profile were defined as naive CD8+ T cells. The antibodies used for sorting targeted CD4 (RPA-T4), CD8 (SK1), CD27 (O323), CD45RA (HI100) and CD45RO (UCHL1). General findings and caveats noted by the study authors: In both chains, CD4+ lineage was associated with a positively charged CDR3, and CD8+ lineage was associated with a negatively charged CDR3. Because alpha and beta chains were sequenced in bulk and could not be paired, the effects of the two chains in combination were not assessed. Possible repertoire bias arising from homeostatic proliferation of naive T cells was not directly addressed. Taken together, V genes, J genes and CDR3 charge appeared to account for around 13% of the variance in CD4/CD8 propensity, acting in a largely additive way. Reportedly, most V and J gene segments showed bias between naive CD4+ and CD8+ cells, and this bias held consistently across donors regardless of HLA genotype.

The sequenced material came from naive CD4+ and CD8+ T cells sorted from blood, pooled from several donors. The cell subset or site label, read with the paper, signifies: FACS-sorted naive CD4+ (CD45RO-CD45RA+) and naive CD8+ (CD45RA+CD27bright) T cells. The sequence derives from a pool of human donors in good health; the sample pools cells from several healthy donors.

The encoded CDR3 is CASSDSPENTGELFF. The DNA sequence reads TGTGCCAGCAGTGACTCACCAGAGAACACCGGGGAGCTGTTTTTT. The sequence links TRBV6-4 to TRBJ2-2; the D gene assignment is ambiguous. V drops 0 bases and J drops 1 base, leaving 6 bases in between. The CDR1 and CDR2 encoded by the germline V gene are MRHNA and SNTAGT. Inclusive of the bounding cysteine and phenylalanine, the CDR3 is 15 residues long. Here the CDR3 DNA is all that survives: 45 bases in frame from base 1.